This TCR beta chain originates from a study of T cells in Graves' hyperthyroidism and ophthalmopathy. This clonotype occurred many times. RNA transcripts gave rise to amplified TCR beta CDR3 regions. The HTBI primer set was used in a first-round RT-PCR of the TCR CDR3. TCRdb independently ran MiXCR on the multiplex PCR reads; one entry per CDR3 protein. In the table there are 300,000 or so distinct CDR3 sequences, around a sixth of which are singletons. CDR3 length equals 13 residues. V dropped 2 bases and J dropped 6 bases, with 9 bases sitting between them. Per the germline V gene, CDR1 is LGHDT and CDR2 is YNNKEL (reference sequence).

This chain joins TRBV3-1 and TRBJ2-3; tentatively, D is TRBD2 (6 bases). Material for sequencing was blood. This clonotype was sampled from a man aged 25-45 years with Graves' hyperthyroidism. This CDR3 reads CASSQIRGDTQYF. CDR3 DNA: TGTGCCAGCAGCCAAATACGGGGGGATACGCAGTATTTT.